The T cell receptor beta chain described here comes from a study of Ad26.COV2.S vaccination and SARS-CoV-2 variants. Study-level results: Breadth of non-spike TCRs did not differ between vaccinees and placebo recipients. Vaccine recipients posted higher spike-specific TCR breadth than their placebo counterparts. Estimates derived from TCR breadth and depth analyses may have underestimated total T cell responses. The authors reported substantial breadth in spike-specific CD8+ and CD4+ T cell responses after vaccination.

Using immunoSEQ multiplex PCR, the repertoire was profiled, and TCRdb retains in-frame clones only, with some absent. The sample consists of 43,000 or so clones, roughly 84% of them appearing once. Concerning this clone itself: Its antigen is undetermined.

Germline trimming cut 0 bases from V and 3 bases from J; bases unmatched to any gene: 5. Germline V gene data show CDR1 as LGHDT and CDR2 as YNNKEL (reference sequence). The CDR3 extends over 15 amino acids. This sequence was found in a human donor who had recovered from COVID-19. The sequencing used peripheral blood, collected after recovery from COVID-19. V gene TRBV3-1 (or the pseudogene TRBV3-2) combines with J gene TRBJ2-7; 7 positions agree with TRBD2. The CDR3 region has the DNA TGTGCCAGCAGCCAAGATCTAGCGGAACTCTACGAGCAGTACTTC. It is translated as CASSQDLAELYEQYF.